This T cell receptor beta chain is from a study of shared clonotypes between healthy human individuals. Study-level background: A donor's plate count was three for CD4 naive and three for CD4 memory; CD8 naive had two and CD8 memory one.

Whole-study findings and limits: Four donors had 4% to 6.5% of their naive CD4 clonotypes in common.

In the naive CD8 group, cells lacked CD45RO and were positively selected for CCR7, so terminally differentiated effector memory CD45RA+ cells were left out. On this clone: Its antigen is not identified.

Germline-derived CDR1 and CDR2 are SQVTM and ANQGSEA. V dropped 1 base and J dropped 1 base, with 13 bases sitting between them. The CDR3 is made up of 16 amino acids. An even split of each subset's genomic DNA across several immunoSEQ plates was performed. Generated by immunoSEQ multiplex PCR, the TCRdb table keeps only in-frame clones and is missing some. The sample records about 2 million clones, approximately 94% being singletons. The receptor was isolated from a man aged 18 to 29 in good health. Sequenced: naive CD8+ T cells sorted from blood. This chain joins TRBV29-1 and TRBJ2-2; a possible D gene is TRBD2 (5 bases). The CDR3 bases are TGCAGCGTTGAAGTACCAGGACGGGGGAACACCGGGGAGCTGTTTTTT. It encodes CSVEVPGRGNTGELFF.